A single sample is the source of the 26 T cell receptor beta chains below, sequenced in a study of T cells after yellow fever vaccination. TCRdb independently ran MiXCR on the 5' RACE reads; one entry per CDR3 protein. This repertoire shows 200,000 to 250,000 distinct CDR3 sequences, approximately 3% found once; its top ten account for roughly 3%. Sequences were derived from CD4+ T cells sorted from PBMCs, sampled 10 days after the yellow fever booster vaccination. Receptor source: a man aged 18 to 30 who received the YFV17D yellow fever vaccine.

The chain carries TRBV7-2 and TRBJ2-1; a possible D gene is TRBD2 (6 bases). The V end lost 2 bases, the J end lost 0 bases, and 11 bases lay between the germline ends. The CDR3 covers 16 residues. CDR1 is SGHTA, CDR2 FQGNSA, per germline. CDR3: CASSLRGSSSYNEQFF. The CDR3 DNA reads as TGTGCCAGCAGCTTACGGGGGTCCAGCTCCTACAATGAGCAGTTCTTC.

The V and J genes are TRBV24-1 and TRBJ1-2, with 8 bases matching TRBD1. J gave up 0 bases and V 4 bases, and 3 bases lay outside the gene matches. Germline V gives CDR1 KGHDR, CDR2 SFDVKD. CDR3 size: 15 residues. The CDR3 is CATSEGQASNYGYTF. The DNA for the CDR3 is TGTGCCACCAGTGAGGGACAGGCATCTAACTATGGCTACACCTTC.

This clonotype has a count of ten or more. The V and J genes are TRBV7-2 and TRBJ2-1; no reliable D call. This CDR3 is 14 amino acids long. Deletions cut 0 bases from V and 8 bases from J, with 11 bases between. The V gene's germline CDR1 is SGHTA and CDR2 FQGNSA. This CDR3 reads CASSLARSGYEQFF. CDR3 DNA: TGTGCCAGCAGCTTAGCGCGATCCGGCTATGAGCAGTTCTTC.

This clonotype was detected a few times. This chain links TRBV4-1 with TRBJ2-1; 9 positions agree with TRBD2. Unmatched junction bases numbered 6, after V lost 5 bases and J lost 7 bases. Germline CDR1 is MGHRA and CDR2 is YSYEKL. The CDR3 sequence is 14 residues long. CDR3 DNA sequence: TGCGCCAGCAGCTCGCGGGGGGGCTTAAATGAGCAGTTCTTC. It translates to CASSSRGGLNEQFF.

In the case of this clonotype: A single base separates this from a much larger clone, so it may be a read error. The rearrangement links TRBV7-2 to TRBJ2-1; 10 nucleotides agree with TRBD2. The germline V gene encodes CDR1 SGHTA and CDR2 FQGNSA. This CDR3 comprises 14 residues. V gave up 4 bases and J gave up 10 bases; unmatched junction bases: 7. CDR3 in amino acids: CASSSTLAGVEQFF. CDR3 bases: TGTGCCAGCAGCTCCACTCTAGCGGGGGTCGAGCAGTTCTTC. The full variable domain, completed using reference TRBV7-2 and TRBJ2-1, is GAGVSQSPSNKVTEKGKDVELRCDPISGHTALYWYRQSLGQGLEFLIYFQGNSAPDKSGLPSDRFSAERTGGSVSTLTIQRTQQEDSAVYLCASSSTLAGVEQFFGPGTRLTVL.

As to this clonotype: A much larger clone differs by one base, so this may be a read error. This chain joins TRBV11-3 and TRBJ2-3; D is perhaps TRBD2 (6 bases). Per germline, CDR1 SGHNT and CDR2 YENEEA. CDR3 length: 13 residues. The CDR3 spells CAISPRRGGTQYF. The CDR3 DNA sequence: TGTGCCATCAGCCCCCGACGGGGAGGTACGCAGTATTTT.

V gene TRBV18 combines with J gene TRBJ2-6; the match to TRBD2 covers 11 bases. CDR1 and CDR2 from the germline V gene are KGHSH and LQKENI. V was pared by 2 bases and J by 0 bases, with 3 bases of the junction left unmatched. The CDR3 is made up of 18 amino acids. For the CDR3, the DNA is TGTGCCAGCTCACCATTTCTAGCGGGGGGCTCTGGGGCCAACGTCCTGACTTTC. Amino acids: CASSPFLAGGSGANVLTF.

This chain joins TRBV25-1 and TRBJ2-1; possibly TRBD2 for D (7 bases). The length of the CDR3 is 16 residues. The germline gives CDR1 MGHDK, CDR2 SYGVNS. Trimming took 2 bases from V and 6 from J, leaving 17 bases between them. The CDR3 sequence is CASSEKIGGASNEQFF. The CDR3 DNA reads TGTGCCAGCAGTGAAAAAATAGGGGGGGCAAGCAATGAGCAGTTCTTC.

The CDR3 reads CASSLVGYEQYV. CDR3 nucleotide sequence: TGTGCCAGCAGCTTAGTCGGATACGAGCAGTACGTC. The genes are TRBV7-2 and TRBJ2-7, with D hard to call. Germline V gene data show CDR1 as SGHTA and CDR2 as FQGNSA. This CDR3 is 12 amino acids long. The V end was cut by 1 base, the J end by 4 bases, with 5 bases between.

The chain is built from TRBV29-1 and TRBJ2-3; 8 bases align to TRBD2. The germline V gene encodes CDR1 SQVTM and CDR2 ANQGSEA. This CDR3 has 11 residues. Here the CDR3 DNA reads TGCTCGGGGGGGCCACGAGATACGCAGTATTTT. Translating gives CSGGPRDTQYF.

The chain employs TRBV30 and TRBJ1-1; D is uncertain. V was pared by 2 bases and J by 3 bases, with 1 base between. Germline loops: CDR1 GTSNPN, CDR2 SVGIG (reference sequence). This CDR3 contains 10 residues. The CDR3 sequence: CAWSHTEAFF. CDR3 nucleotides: TGTGCCTGGAGTCACACTGAAGCTTTCTTT.

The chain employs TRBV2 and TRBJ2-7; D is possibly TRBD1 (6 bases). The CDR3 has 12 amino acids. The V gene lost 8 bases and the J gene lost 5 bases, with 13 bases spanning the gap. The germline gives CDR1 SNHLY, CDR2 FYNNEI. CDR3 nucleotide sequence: TGTGCCAGCTCCCCGGACAGAGACGAGCAGTACTTC. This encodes CASSPDRDEQYF.

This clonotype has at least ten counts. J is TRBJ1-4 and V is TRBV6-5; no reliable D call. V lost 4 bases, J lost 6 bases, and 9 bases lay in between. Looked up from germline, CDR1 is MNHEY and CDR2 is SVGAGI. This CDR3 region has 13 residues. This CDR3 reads CASSSRADEKLFF. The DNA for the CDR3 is TGTGCCAGCAGTTCCCGGGCCGATGAAAAACTGTTTTTT.

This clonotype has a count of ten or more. Here the CDR3 reads CASSLAGGLNTGELFF. CDR3 DNA sequence: TGTGCCAGCAGTTTAGCGGGGGGCTTGAACACCGGGGAGCTGTTTTTT. The chain links TRBV27 to TRBJ2-2; TRBD2 matches at 8 bases. CDR1 and CDR2 (germline): MNHEY, SMNVEV (reference sequence). The CDR3 sequence is 16 residues long. V gave up 2 bases and J gave up 1 base; unmatched junction bases: 3.

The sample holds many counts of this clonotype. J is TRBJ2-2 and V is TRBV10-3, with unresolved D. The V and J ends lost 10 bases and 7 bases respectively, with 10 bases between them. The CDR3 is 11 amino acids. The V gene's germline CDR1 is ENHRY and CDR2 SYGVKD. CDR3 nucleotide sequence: TGTGCCACCGGTCATTACGGGGAGCTGTTTTTT. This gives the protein CATGHYGELFF.

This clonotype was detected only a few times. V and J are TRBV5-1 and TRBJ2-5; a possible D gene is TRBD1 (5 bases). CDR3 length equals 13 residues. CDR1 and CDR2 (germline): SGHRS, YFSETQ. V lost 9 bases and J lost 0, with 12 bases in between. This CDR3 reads CATGTGYQETQYF. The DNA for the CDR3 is TGCGCCACCGGAACAGGCTACCAAGAGACCCAGTACTTC.

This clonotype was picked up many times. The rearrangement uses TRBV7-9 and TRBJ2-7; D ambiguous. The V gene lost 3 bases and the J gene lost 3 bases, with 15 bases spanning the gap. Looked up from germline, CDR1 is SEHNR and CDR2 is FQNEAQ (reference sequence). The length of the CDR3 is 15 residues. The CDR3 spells CASSFARTSFYEQYF. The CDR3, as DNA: TGTGCCAGCAGCTTTGCCAGGACCTCATTCTACGAGCAGTACTTC.

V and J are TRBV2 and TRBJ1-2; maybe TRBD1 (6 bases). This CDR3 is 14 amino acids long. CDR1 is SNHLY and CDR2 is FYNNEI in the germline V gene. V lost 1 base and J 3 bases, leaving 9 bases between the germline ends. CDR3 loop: CASSEEGGYYGYTF. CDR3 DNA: TGTGCCAGCAGTGAAGAGGGGGGCTACTATGGCTACACCTTC.

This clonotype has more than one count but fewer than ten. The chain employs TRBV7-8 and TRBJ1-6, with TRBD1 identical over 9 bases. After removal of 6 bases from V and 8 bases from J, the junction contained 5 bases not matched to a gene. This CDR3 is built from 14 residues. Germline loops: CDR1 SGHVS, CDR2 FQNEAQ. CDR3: CASSSDRGHSPLHF. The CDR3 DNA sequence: TGTGCCAGCAGTTCGGACAGGGGTCATTCACCCCTCCACTTT.

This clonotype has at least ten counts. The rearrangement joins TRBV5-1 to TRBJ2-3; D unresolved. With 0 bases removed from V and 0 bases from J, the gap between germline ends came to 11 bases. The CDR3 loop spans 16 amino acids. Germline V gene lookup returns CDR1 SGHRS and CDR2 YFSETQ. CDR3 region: CASSLGTRMSTDTQYF. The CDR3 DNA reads TGCGCCAGCAGCTTGGGCACCAGGATGAGCACAGATACGCAGTATTTT.

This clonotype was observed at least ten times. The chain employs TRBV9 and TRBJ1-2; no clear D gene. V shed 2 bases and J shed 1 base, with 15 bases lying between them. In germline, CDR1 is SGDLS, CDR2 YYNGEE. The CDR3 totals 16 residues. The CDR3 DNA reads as TGTGCCAGCAGCGTGTCTGAGGCAGCTTTTAACTATGGCTACACCTTC. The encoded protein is CASSVSEAAFNYGYTF.

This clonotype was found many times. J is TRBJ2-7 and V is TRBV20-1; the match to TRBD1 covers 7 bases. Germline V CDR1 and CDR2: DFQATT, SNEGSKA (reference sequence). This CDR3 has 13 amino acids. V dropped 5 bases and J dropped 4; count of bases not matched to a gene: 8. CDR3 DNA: TGCAGTGCTCCCCGACAGGGCGTTTACGAGCAGTACTTC. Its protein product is CSAPRQGVYEQYF.

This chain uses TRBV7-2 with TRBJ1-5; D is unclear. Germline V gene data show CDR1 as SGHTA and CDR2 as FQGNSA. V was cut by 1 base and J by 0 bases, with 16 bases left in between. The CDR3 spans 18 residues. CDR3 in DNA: TGTGCCAGCAGCTTAGGTCCCCGAAGTGCGGATAGCAATCAGCCCCAGCATTTT. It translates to CASSLGPRSADSNQPQHF.

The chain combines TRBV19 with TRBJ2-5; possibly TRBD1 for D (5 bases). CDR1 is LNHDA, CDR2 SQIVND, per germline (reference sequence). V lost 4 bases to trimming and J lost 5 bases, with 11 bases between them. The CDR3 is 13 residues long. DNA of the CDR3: TGTGCCAGTAGTACAGGGTTAGGGGAGACCCAGTACTTC. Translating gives CASSTGLGETQYF.

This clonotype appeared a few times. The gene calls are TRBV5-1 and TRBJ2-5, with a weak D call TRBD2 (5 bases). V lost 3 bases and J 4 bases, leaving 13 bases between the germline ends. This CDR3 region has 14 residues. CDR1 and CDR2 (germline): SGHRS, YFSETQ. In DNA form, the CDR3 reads TGCGCCAGCAGCTCGACGGGGATGTCAGAGACCCAGTACTTC. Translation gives CASSSTGMSETQYF.

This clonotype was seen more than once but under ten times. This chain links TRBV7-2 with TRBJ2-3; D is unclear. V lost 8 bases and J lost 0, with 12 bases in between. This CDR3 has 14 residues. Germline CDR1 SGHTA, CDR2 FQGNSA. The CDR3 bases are TGTGCCAGCGCATCCTTTTCTAGCACAGATACGCAGTATTTT. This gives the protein CASASFSSTDTQYF. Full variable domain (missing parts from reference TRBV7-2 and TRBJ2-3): GAGVSQSPSNKVTEKGKDVELRCDPISGHTALYWYRQSLGQGLEFLIYFQGNSAPDKSGLPSDRFSAERTGGSVSTLTIQRTQQEDSAVYLCASASFSSTDTQYFGPGTRLTVL.